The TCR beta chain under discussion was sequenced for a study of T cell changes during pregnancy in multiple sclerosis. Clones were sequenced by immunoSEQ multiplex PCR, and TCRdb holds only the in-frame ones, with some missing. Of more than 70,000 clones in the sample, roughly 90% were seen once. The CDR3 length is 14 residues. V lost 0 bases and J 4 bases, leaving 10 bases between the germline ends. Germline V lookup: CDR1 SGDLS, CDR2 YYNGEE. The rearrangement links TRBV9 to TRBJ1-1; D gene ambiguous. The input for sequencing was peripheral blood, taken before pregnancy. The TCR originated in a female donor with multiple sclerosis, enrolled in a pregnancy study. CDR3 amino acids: CASSVGGEGTEAFF. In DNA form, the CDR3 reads TGTGCCAGCAGCGTAGGCGGGGAGGGCACTGAAGCTTTCTTT. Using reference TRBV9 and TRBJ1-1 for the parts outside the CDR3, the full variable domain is DSGVTQTPKHLITATGQRVTLRCSPRSGDLSVYWYQQSLDQGLQFLIQYYNGEERAKGNILERFSAQQFPDLHSELNLSSLELGDSALYFCASSVGGEGTEAFFGQGTRLTVV.